Following are 8 T cell receptor beta chains from one sample sequenced in a study of Graves' ophthalmopathy and Graves' hyperthyroidism. RNA transcripts were the template, and TCR beta CDR3 regions were amplified from them. The first round was an RT-PCR with HTBI primers, and the second round was a multiplex PCR. TCRdb reprocessed the multiplex PCR reads with MiXCR, giving one entry per CDR3 protein. The table records roughly 700,000 distinct CDR3 sequences, roughly two fifths of them present only once. The sequenced material came from peripheral blood. These receptors were obtained from an adult man with Graves' ophthalmopathy.

Concerning this clonotype itself: A much larger clone lies a single base off, so this may be a read error. V is TRBV19 and J is TRBJ1-1; TRBD1 aligns across 9 bases. CDR1 is LNHDA and CDR2 is SQIVND in the germline V gene (reference sequence). The CDR3 is 15 residues long. CDR3 sequence reads: CASSPVDRGGTEASF. Written as DNA, the CDR3 is TGTGCCAGTAGTCCGGTGGACAGGGGAGGGACTGAAGCTTCCTTT. The full variable domain, completed using reference TRBV19 and TRBJ1-1, is DGGITQSPKYLFRKEGQNVTLSCEQNLNHDAMYWYRQDPGQGLRLIYYSQIVNDFQKGDIAEGYSVSREKKESFPLTVTSAQKNPTAFYLCASSPVDRGGTEASFGQGTRLTVV.

The chain joins TRBV7-9 to TRBJ2-3, with a possible D match to TRBD1 (6 bases). V was pared by 5 bases and J by 0 bases, with 12 bases between. CDR1 SEHNR and CDR2 FQNEAQ come from the germline V gene (reference sequence). This CDR3 region has 15 residues. In nucleotides, the CDR3 is TGTGCCAGCAGCGAGCAGGGGCAAAGCACAGATACGCAGTATTTT. This sequence encodes CASSEQGQSTDTQYF.

Many counts were recorded for this clonotype. The chain carries TRBV2 and TRBJ1-6; D is undetermined. Germline CDR1 is SNHLY and CDR2 is FYNNEI. Trimming took 3 bases from V and 6 from J, leaving 9 bases between them. CDR3 length: 14 amino acids. The CDR3 DNA follows: TGTGCCAGCAGTGATATGGGAACTAATTCACCCCTCCACTTT. Protein product: CASSDMGTNSPLHF.

The V and J genes are TRBV19 and TRBJ1-2; TRBD1 aligns across 10 bases. Trimming took 3 bases from V and 4 from J; bases not matched to a gene: 8. Germline values: CDR1 LNHDA, CDR2 SQIVND (reference sequence). The CDR3 extends over 16 amino acids. In DNA, the CDR3 is TGTGCCAGTAGTATTGGGACAGGGGCACGGTCCTATGGCTACACCTTC. Its protein product is CASSIGTGARSYGYTF.

This chain links TRBV9 with TRBJ1-4, with D uncertain. The CDR3 spans 14 residues. The germline gives CDR1 SGDLS, CDR2 YYNGEE. V lost 3 bases to trimming and J lost 5 bases, with 11 bases between them. The CDR3 here is CASSASGLNEKLFF. DNA of the CDR3: TGTGCCAGCAGCGCAAGCGGACTCAATGAAAAACTGTTTTTT. Filled out from reference TRBV9 and TRBJ1-4, the complete variable domain reads DSGVTQTPKHLITATGQRVTLRCSPRSGDLSVYWYQQSLDQGLQFLIQYYNGEERAKGNILERFSAQQFPDLHSELNLSSLELGDSALYFCASSASGLNEKLFFGSGTQLSVL.

This clonotype has a count of ten or more. The chain couples TRBV15 to TRBJ2-5, with 9 nucleotides matching TRBD1. The length of the CDR3 is 15 residues. From germline, CDR1 is LNHNV and CDR2 YYDKDF (reference sequence). V lost 5 bases and J lost 4; bases outside the gene matches: 8. CDR3 residues: CATSRDRDLIETQYF. The CDR3 coding sequence is TGTGCCACCAGCCGGGACAGGGACCTTATAGAGACCCAGTACTTC. The whole variable domain, filled in from reference TRBV15 and TRBJ2-5, reads DAMVIQNPRYQVTQFGKPVTLSCSQTLNHNVMYWYQQKSSQAPKLLFHYYDKDFNNEADTPDNFQSRRPNTSFCFLDIRSPGLGDTAMYLCATSRDRDLIETQYFGPGTRLLVL.

The chain joins TRBV11-2 to TRBJ2-5, with D perhaps given as TRBD1 or TRBD2 (6 bases each). CDR1 and CDR2 from the germline V gene are SGHAT and FQNNGV. CDR3 length: 13 amino acids. Deletions cut 5 bases from V and 6 bases from J, with 13 bases between. This CDR3 is CASSVPGAKTQYF. The CDR3 DNA sequence: TGTGCCAGCAGCGTTCCGGGGGCGAAGACCCAGTACTTC.

This clonotype has a handful of counts. V gene TRBV19 combines with J gene TRBJ1-6, with D perhaps matching TRBD1 (6 bases). The V gene's germline CDR1 is LNHDA and CDR2 SQIVND (reference sequence). The CDR3 is 13 amino acids. Trimming cost V 11 bases and J 11 bases, with 19 bases left between them. The CDR3 DNA follows: TGTGCCTGGACGGGGGGCCGTCGGACACCCCTCCACTTT. Translated: CAWTGGRRTPLHF.